A selection of T cell receptor beta chains follows, all from one sample in a study of regulatory T cells in long-lasting Graves disease. TCRdb reprocessed the multiplex PCR reads with MiXCR, giving one entry per CDR3 protein. Found here are 400,000 to 500,000 distinct CDR3 sequences, 13% to 15% of them singletons; the top ten hold approximately 17%. The same sample was also used in a study of T cells in Graves' hyperthyroidism and ophthalmopathy.

The specimen comprised peripheral blood mononuclear cells (PBMCs), sampled at new diagnosis, from a patient treated with antithyroid drugs. These receptors all come from a woman in her forties or fifties with Graves disease. CDR3s leave out the opening cysteine and the closing phenylalanine or tryptophan.

v_call,cdr3_aa
TRBV27,ASGFRGLNTEAF
TRBV7-9,ASSFATTSYNEQF
TRBV2,ASSENAYNEQF
TRBV7-9,ASSPEIGGQF
TRBV28,ASSLGQNYYEQY
TRBV13,ASSLGLVYSTEAF
TRBV11-2,ASSLDRSWLDTIY
TRBV6-1,ASGGGGQPQH
TRBV6-2/TRBV6-3,ASSTGGEAF
TRBV25-1,ASSRGGGPFNEQF
TRBV28,ASSLRGIWINEKLF
TRBV11-2,ASSQIRGRSRYGYT
TRBV7-9,ASSLVGTGGLSYEQY
TRBV28,ASSSRSYGYT
TRBV2,ASRPTGWTQPQH
TRBV27,ASSQTPNPTHEQY
TRBV28,ASRRGRYSNQPQH
TRBV12-3/TRBV12-4,ASSLSSGEQF
TRBV6-2/TRBV6-3,ASSTDRVKAF
TRBV28,ASSRGTSSYERY
TRBV10-3,AISESPGTGAEAL
TRBV28,ASSSDRAYEQY
TRBV5-1,ASSFKMGVGTANTGELF